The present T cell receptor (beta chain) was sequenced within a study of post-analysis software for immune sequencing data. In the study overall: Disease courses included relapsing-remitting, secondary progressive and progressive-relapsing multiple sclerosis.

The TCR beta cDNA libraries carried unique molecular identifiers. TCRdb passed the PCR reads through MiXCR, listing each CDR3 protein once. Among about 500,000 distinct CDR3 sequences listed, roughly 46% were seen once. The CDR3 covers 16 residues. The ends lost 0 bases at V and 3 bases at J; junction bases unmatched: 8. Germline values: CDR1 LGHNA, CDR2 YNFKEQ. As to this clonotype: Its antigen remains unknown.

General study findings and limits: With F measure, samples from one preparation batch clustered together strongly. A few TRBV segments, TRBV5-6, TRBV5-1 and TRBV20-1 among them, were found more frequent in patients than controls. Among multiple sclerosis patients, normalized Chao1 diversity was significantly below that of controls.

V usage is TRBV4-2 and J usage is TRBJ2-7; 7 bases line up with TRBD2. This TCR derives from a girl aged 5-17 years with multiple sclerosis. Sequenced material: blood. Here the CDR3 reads CASSQDIGRELYEQYF. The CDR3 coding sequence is TGTGCCAGCAGCCAAGATATCGGGCGGGAGCTCTACGAGCAGTACTTC.